The T cell receptor (beta chain) described here comes from a study of T cells in Graves' hyperthyroidism and ophthalmopathy. Exclusion criteria comprised uncontrolled infection, other autoimmune disease, pregnancy or lactation. Points on this clonotype: A much larger clonotype is one base distant, so this may be a read error.

Germline CDR1 and CDR2: LGHDT and YNNKEL (reference sequence). The V and J ends lost 5 bases and 5 bases, in that order; junction bases with no gene match: 10. The length of the CDR3 is 16 residues. RNA transcripts gave rise to amplified TCR beta CDR3 regions. HTBI primers drove first-round RT-PCR of the TCR CDR3. TCRdb recomputed calls from the multiplex PCR reads with MiXCR, one row per CDR3 protein. The table records more than 350,000 distinct CDR3 sequences, approximately 18% of them present only once. The sample comprised blood. The chain has TRBV3-1 and TRBJ2-1, with TRBD2 matching over 9 bases. The sequence was obtained from a woman in her 30s with Graves' hyperthyroidism that later progressed to Graves' ophthalmopathy. This CDR3 is CASSVLGGRADNEQFF. The CDR3 DNA follows: TGTGCCAGCAGCGTCCTTGGCGGGAGGGCGGACAATGAGCAGTTCTTC.